This TCR beta chain appears in the sequencing data of a study of T cell responses to AZD1222 COVID-19 vaccine. Study-wide results and limits: Only five or six individuals given AZD1222 were seropositive at baseline.

Measured with immunoSEQ multiplex PCR; TCRdb has only the in-frame clones, and not every one. The profile covers approximately 90,000 clones, with about 86% appearing a single time and around 7.7% taken by the ten largest. In regard to this clone: What it binds is not known.

CDR1 is SGHKS and CDR2 is YYEKEE in the germline V gene (reference sequence). V was pared by 4 bases and J by 2 bases, with 19 bases between. The CDR3 has 16 amino acids. This material consisted of peripheral blood, taken on day 0 of AZD1222 vaccination. The origin of this receptor is an adult in good health. The chain has TRBV5-5 and TRBJ2-7; a possible D gene is TRBD1 (5 bases). The CDR3 loop reads CASSPKGWGVPYEQYF. Here the CDR3 DNA reads TGTGCCAGCAGCCCAAAGGGCTGGGGCGTACCCTACGAGCAGTACTTC.